This TCR beta chain was profiled in a study of shared clonotypes between healthy human individuals. At the level of the study: Aged 18 to 49, the donors were two women and a few men.

Study-wide findings and caveats: Clonotypes not shared had lower generation probabilities than those common to all four donors. Apart from blood, nothing was sampled; tissue repertoires likely differ.

Clones were sequenced by immunoSEQ multiplex PCR, and TCRdb holds only the in-frame ones, with some missing. Of about 1.4 million clones in the sample, roughly 96% were seen once. Germline-derived CDR1 and CDR2 are SGHRS and YFSETQ. Trimming left V 0 bases short and J 6 bases short, with 11 bases between. The CDR3 consists of 14 residues. A note on this clone: Its antigen is undetermined.

The sequence was collected from a man aged 30 to 39 in good health. Sequenced input: naive CD4+ T cells sorted from blood. Stated subset: CD45RA+ positively selected. This sequence joins TRBV5-1 and TRBJ2-3; D is ambiguous. The CDR3: CASSLEGPRDTQYF. Here the CDR3 DNA reads TGCGCCAGCAGCTTGGAAGGGCCCAGGGATACGCAGTATTTT.